Shown below are 14 T cell receptor beta chains from a single sample sequenced in a study of cytomegalovirus exposure and HLA in healthy donors. Vbeta (60) and Jbeta (13) primers were used in the PCR. Sequenced by immunoSEQ multiplex PCR; TCRdb stores in-frame clones only, minus some. The sample holds a few hundred thousand clones, roughly 85% seen once. The sequenced sample consisted of PBMCs. Receptor source: a man younger than 35 in good health and CMV-seronegative.

The rearrangement joins TRBV25-1 to TRBJ2-7; 10 nucleotides agree with TRBD1. Trimming removed 5 bases from V and 5 bases from J; junction bases left unmatched: 6. Germline V gene sequence: CDR1 MGHDK, CDR2 SYGVNS. This CDR3 is built from 14 residues. Here the CDR3 DNA reads TGTGCCAGCAGTAAGGGACAGGGGAGAAACGAGCAGTACTTC. Translation gives CASSKGQGRNEQYF.

J is TRBJ1-1 and V is TRBV5-1; 7 nucleotides match TRBD1. CDR3 length: 15 residues. The V gene's germline CDR1 is SGHRS and CDR2 YFSETQ. V dropped 4 bases and J dropped 2; count of bases not matched to a gene: 8. The DNA of the CDR3 is TGCGCCAGCAGCCGTGAGGGGACAGCAAACACTGAAGCTTTCTTT. It translates to CASSREGTANTEAFF.

This clone appeared a few times. For the CDR3, the DNA is TGTGCCAGCCTTCAGGATTTCCGGAACACTGAAGCTTTCTTT. This codes for CASLQDFRNTEAFF. This chain links TRBV6-6 with TRBJ1-1; D gene uncertain. Trimming pared 8 bases from V and 1 base from J, leaving 14 bases between. The germline CDR1 and CDR2 sequences are MNHNY and SVGAGI (reference sequence). The CDR3 length is 14 residues.

The chain recombines TRBV4-2 with TRBJ2-2; 7 nucleotides agree with TRBD1. The germline gives CDR1 LGHNA, CDR2 YNFKEQ. The CDR3 loop spans 15 amino acids. The V and J ends lost 4 bases and 3 bases, in that order; junction bases with no gene match: 5. CDR3 sequence reads: CASSPTGLDTGELFF. For the CDR3, the DNA is TGTGCCAGCAGCCCGACAGGGCTCGACACCGGGGAGCTGTTTTTT.

The chain joins TRBV30 to TRBJ1-1, with D perhaps TRBD1 (5 bases). This CDR3 region has 12 residues. Trimming removed 3 bases at V and 11 bases at J, with 16 bases between. Germline V gene sequence: CDR1 GTSNPN, CDR2 SVGIG (reference sequence). The CDR3 DNA sequence: TGTGCCTGGAGACGACTGGGGCCAGGGGCTTTCTTT. Amino acids: CAWRRLGPGAFF.

The chain links TRBV5-8 to TRBJ2-1; D is perhaps TRBD1 (6 bases). V lost 6 bases, J lost 0 bases, and 19 bases lay in between. The CDR3 consists of 17 residues. Germline lookup yields CDR1 SGHTS and CDR2 YDEGEE. DNA for the CDR3: TGTGCCAGCACCACCGGGACACGTACGCGCTCCTACAATGAGCAGTTCTTC. Translated, it gives CASTTGTRTRSYNEQFF.

This chain links TRBV29-1 with TRBJ1-1; TRBD1 agrees at 7 bases. This CDR3 has 15 amino acids. Per germline, CDR1 SQVTM and CDR2 ANQGSEA. The V gene end was trimmed by 4 bases and the J gene end by 0 bases; junction bases not matched to a gene: 8. The CDR3 DNA reads TGCAGCGTTGGGGGGACAGCCCCTATGAACACTGAAGCTTTCTTT. Its translation is CSVGGTAPMNTEAFF.

The chain has TRBV19 and TRBJ1-1; D gene ambiguous. This CDR3 is built from 15 residues. Germline V lookup: CDR1 LNHDA, CDR2 SQIVND (reference sequence). Trimming shortened V by 1 base and J by 4 bases, and 13 bases separated the two germline ends. CDR3: CASSIGGLRSTEAFF. Here the CDR3 DNA reads TGTGCCAGTAGTATAGGAGGGTTGAGAAGCACTGAAGCTTTCTTT.

This rearrangement joins TRBV7-8 to TRBJ2-7; 7 nucleotides agree with TRBD1. In germline, CDR1 is SGHVS, CDR2 FQNEAQ. This CDR3 is 18 amino acids long. J lost 2 bases, V lost 2 bases, and 15 bases had no gene match. CDR3 in amino acids: CASSLFVKRETGTYEQYF. Here the CDR3 DNA reads TGTGCCAGCAGCTTATTCGTTAAAAGGGAGACAGGGACCTACGAGCAGTACTTC.

This clone was seen more than once but under ten times. The chain is built from TRBV6-6 and TRBJ1-1, with 7 bases fitting TRBD1. CDR1 is MNHNY and CDR2 is SVGAGI in the germline V gene (reference sequence). The ends lost 5 bases at V and 5 bases at J; junction bases unmatched: 8. The CDR3 has 14 amino acids. CDR3 protein: CASSVTGEGTEAFF. Written as DNA, the CDR3 is TGTGCCAGCAGTGTAACAGGGGAAGGGACTGAAGCTTTCTTT.

The gene calls are TRBV27 and TRBJ1-5; 11 bases align to TRBD1. The ends lost 5 bases at V and 6 bases at J; junction bases unmatched: 9. The CDR3 sequence is 16 residues long. Germline assignment: CDR1 MNHEY and CDR2 SMNVEV (reference sequence). The CDR3 nucleotides are TGTGCCAGCAGTCCCCGGACAGGGGGCGGGAGTCAGCCCCAGCATTTT. Translation gives CASSPRTGGGSQPQHF.

V gene TRBV7-8 combines with J gene TRBJ2-1; TRBD2 might be the D (6 bases). Germline-derived CDR1 and CDR2 are SGHVS and FQNEAQ. This CDR3 contains 16 residues. The germline V and J ends were trimmed by 1 base and 3 bases, with 13 bases remaining between them. CDR3 protein: CASSLEGGSHYNEQFF. The DNA for the CDR3 is TGTGCCAGCAGCTTAGAAGGAGGGAGCCACTACAATGAGCAGTTCTTC.

This chain connects TRBV5-1 to TRBJ1-1; 10 nucleotides line up with TRBD1. J was trimmed by 2 bases and V by 0 bases; bases with no gene match: 1. CDR1 and CDR2 (germline): SGHRS, YFSETQ. The CDR3 is 15 amino acids. The DNA for the CDR3 is TGCGCCAGCAGCTTGGGGGACAGGGGAAACACTGAAGCTTTCTTT. Residues: CASSLGDRGNTEAFF.

This clone occurred once. This CDR3 reads CASSHYRDRGVSEQYF. The CDR3 bases are TGTGCCAGCAGCCACTACCGGGACAGGGGGGTTAGCGAGCAGTACTTC. The gene calls are TRBV7-9 and TRBJ2-7; 11 bases line up with TRBD1. The CDR3 totals 16 residues. Germline CDR1 SEHNR, CDR2 FQNEAQ (reference sequence). The ends lost 5 bases at V and 6 bases at J; junction bases unmatched: 12.